This TCR beta chain came from a study of regulatory T cells in long-lasting Graves disease. Findings of the study overall: Thyroid tissue was not sampled; only peripheral blood was.

CDR3 regions were amplified by Arm-PCR using iRepertoire HTBI primers to build TCR beta libraries. Methods used by the authors: In the combined samples, around 60 TRBV and more than twelve TRBJ segments were identified. Each CDR3 protein is one row after TCRdb ran MiXCR on the multiplex PCR reads. For this entry, the V and J calls and clone size follow TCRdb and not the study's own pipeline. The table includes about 560,000 distinct CDR3 sequences, more than 15% detected once. A remark on this clonotype: What it binds is not known.

Described time point: newly diagnosed GD, antithyroid drugs for less than 3 months. Construction of the TCR library relied on RNA isolated from PBMCs. CDR1 and CDR2 (germline): LNHDA, SQIVND (reference sequence). V was cut by 10 bases and J by 8 bases, with 15 bases left in between. CDR3 size: 12 residues. In addition, the sample was reused for a study of T cells in Graves' hyperthyroidism and ophthalmopathy.

The sequences come from peripheral blood mononuclear cells (PBMCs), collected at new diagnosis, from a patient treated with antithyroid drugs. The TCR originated in a man younger than 35 with Graves disease. The V call is TRBV19, the J call TRBJ2-1; D gene unclear. The CDR3 DNA is TGTGCCACCAGTAGTCACCGAGATGAGCAGTTCTTC. Translated, it gives CATSSHRDEQFF.